This entry lists 22 T cell receptor beta chains sequenced from one sample in a study of identical twins. A single record per CDR3 protein comes from TCRdb applying MiXCR to the 5' RACE reads. This sample has 420,000 or so distinct CDR3 sequences; roughly 18% occur once, and the top ten carry less than 15%. The sample comprised naive T cells sorted from blood. Receptors originate from a man aged 50-60 years in good health.

This clonotype showed up just a few times. The chain is built from TRBV4-1 and TRBJ2-1, with D possibly matching TRBD2 (6 bases). Trimming took off 1 base at V and 1 base at J, with 8 bases between the two ends. Per germline, CDR1 MGHRA and CDR2 YSYEKL. CDR3 length: 15 amino acids. CDR3 DNA: TGCGCCAGCAGCCAAGTAGCGGCATCCTACAATGAGCAGTTCTTC. Translated, it gives CASSQVAASYNEQFF.

The table lists this clonotype with many counts. The rearrangement joins TRBV20-1 to TRBJ2-7; D uncertain. Per the germline V gene, CDR1 is DFQATT and CDR2 is SNEGSKA (reference sequence). Trimming removed 0 bases at V and 5 bases at J, with 8 bases between. The length of the CDR3 is 12 residues. The CDR3 DNA reads as TGCAGTGCTAGAGATTCGGCTGACGAGCAGTACTTC. It codes for CSARDSADEQYF.

This clonotype was seen many times. The chain recombines TRBV20-1 with TRBJ2-3; tentative D call: TRBD2 (6 bases). Germline assignment: CDR1 DFQATT and CDR2 SNEGSKA (reference sequence). V dropped 6 bases and J dropped 2 bases, with 18 bases sitting between them. This CDR3 is 15 amino acids long. The CDR3 nucleotides read TGCAGTGCGCCAAAACTAGCACCTTACACAGATACGCAGTATTTT. Encoded protein: CSAPKLAPYTDTQYF.

Comment on this clonotype: This sequence may be a read error, since a much larger clone differs from it by one base. This chain links TRBV9 with TRBJ2-1; D remains unclear. CDR1 is SGDLS and CDR2 is YYNGEE in the germline V gene. This CDR3 has 16 residues. The CDR3 loop reads CASSVEGLLSYNEPFF. CDR3 nucleotide sequence: TGTGCCAGCAGCGTAGAAGGGCTTCTCTCCTACAATGAGCCGTTCTTC.

This clonotype was counted only a few times. The J gene is TRBJ2-2, the V gene TRBV28; TRBD2 matches at 10 bases. The CDR3 length is 15 residues. Germline CDR1 MDHEN, CDR2 SYDVKM. V shed 6 bases, J shed 4 bases, and the junction held 5 bases outside the gene matches. CDR3 in DNA: TGTGCCAGCAGCCTGAGCGGGGGGGCCACCGGGGAGCTGTTTTTT. Translating it yields CASSLSGGATGELFF.

This clonotype has ten or more counts. J is TRBJ1-1 and V is TRBV6-2 or TRBV6-3; D might be TRBD1 (5 bases). The CDR3 runs 13 residues. V gave up 6 bases and J gave up 10 bases, with 18 bases separating them. CDR1 is MNHEY and CDR2 is SVGEGT in the germline V gene. CDR3 loop: CASRLIETVRAFF. The CDR3 DNA is TGTGCCAGCAGACTCATTGAGACAGTTCGAGCTTTCTTT.

The chain joins TRBV6-2 or TRBV6-3 to TRBJ2-5; 8 bases map to TRBD2. Losses at the gene ends were 2 bases for V and 5 bases for J; bases not matched to a gene: 19. Per germline, CDR1 MNHEY and CDR2 SVGEGT. The CDR3 contains 19 residues. The CDR3 sequence: CASSYQYSPLAGGDETQYF. As DNA, the CDR3 is TGTGCCAGCAGTTACCAGTATTCCCCACTTGCGGGAGGTGATGAGACCCAGTACTTC.

This clonotype was picked up a small number of times. The V and J genes are TRBV20-1 and TRBJ2-1; a weak D match, TRBD1 (6 bases). V lost 6 bases and J lost 5, with 14 bases in between. There are 13 residues in the CDR3. Germline V CDR1 and CDR2: DFQATT, SNEGSKA (reference sequence). CDR3 DNA sequence: TGCAGTGCGGACCGGACAGTTAACAATGAGCAGTTCTTC. This codes for CSADRTVNNEQFF.

The chain employs TRBV27 and TRBJ2-7; 10 nucleotides agree with TRBD1. The V and J ends lost 6 bases and 2 bases, in that order; junction bases with no gene match: 4. The CDR3 length is 14 residues. CDR1 is MNHEY, CDR2 SMNVEV, per germline (reference sequence). The CDR3 is CASRGQGWPYEQYF. CDR3 DNA: TGTGCCAGCAGGGGACAGGGGTGGCCCTACGAGCAGTACTTC.

This clonotype showed up just a few times. This chain uses TRBV20-1 with TRBJ2-3; 7 bases fit TRBD1. The CDR3 is 12 residues long. The germline V gene encodes CDR1 DFQATT and CDR2 SNEGSKA (reference sequence). Losses at the gene ends were 6 bases for V and 5 bases for J; bases not matched to a gene: 5. The CDR3 sequence is CSAPPGGDTQYF. The CDR3 DNA reads as TGCAGTGCCCCCCCAGGGGGAGATACGCAGTATTTT.

Ten or more counts support this clonotype. The V gene is TRBV7-2, the J gene TRBJ2-3; perhaps TRBD2 as D (6 bases). Trimming stripped 5 bases from V and 3 bases from J, with 12 bases between. The CDR3 contains 14 residues. CDR1 is SGHTA and CDR2 is FQGNSA in the germline V gene. The CDR3 DNA is TGTGCCAGCAGCCGTGCTAGCGTTACAGATACGCAGTATTTT. Its protein is CASSRASVTDTQYF.

This clonotype was picked up many times. The J gene is TRBJ2-1, the V gene TRBV29-1; 7 bases map to TRBD2. The germline V gene has CDR1 SQVTM and CDR2 ANQGSEA. CDR3 length: 14 residues. The J segment lost 9 bases and the V segment lost 3 bases, leaving 11 bases of the junction unmatched. The CDR3 loop reads CSVDESGVAGEQFF. The DNA for the CDR3 is TGCAGCGTTGACGAGTCGGGAGTAGCGGGTGAGCAGTTCTTC.

This clonotype was counted only a few times. This chain joins TRBV20-1 and TRBJ2-3; unclear D gene. The V gene's germline CDR1 is DFQATT and CDR2 SNEGSKA (reference sequence). V was shortened by 3 bases and J by 2 bases, with 12 bases between the two germline ends. This CDR3 has 14 residues. The DNA of the CDR3 is TGCAGTGCTAGTCTCACTAACCCCACAGATACGCAGTATTTT. It specifies CSASLTNPTDTQYF.

The V and J genes are TRBV12-3 or TRBV12-4 and TRBJ2-2; maybe TRBD2 (6 bases). This CDR3 is 16 amino acids long. Trimming took 1 base from V and 5 from J, leaving 14 bases between them. This chain's CDR3 is CASSLGYPGRTGELFF. CDR3 nucleotides: TGTGCCAGCAGTTTAGGGTACCCGGGGAGGACCGGGGAGCTGTTTTTT.

This clonotype was seen a handful of times. J is TRBJ1-1 and V is TRBV15; D is perhaps TRBD1 (6 bases). CDR1 is LNHNV and CDR2 is YYDKDF in the germline V gene (reference sequence). There are 13 residues in the CDR3. V lost 8 bases, J lost 1 base, and 11 bases lay in between. CDR3 loop: CATWEQGNTEAFF. The CDR3, as DNA: TGTGCCACCTGGGAACAGGGGAACACTGAAGCTTTCTTT.

The chain uses TRBV4-3 and TRBJ1-6; no reliable D call. V lost 2 bases and J lost 7, with 12 bases in between. Germline V gene data show CDR1 as LGHNA and CDR2 as YSLEER. This CDR3 spans 15 amino acids. CDR3 sequence: CASSQLTGRNSPLHF. DNA of the CDR3: TGCGCCAGCAGCCAATTGACGGGAAGGAATTCACCCCTCCACTTT.

There are a few counts of this clonotype. V and J are TRBV4-1 and TRBJ2-5; D call uncertain. Trimming removed 0 bases at V and 0 bases at J, with 14 bases between. The germline gives CDR1 MGHRA, CDR2 YSYEKL. CDR3 length: 17 residues. Here the CDR3 DNA reads TGCGCCAGCAGCCAAGATCAGCAGCGCGAATACCAAGAGACCCAGTACTTC. Its translation: CASSQDQQREYQETQYF.

This sequence joins TRBV29-1 and TRBJ1-1; D not certain. Germline loops: CDR1 SQVTM, CDR2 ANQGSEA. This CDR3 is 12 amino acids long. The V gene lost 6 bases and the J gene lost 2 bases, with 10 bases spanning the gap. CDR3 sequence: CSVKIKNTEAFF. CDR3 bases: TGCAGCGTCAAGATAAAAAACACTGAAGCTTTCTTT.

This clonotype showed up just once. The chain combines TRBV12-3 or TRBV12-4 with TRBJ1-5; TRBD1 might be the D (6 bases). The V end lost 1 base, the J end lost 5 bases, and 9 bases lay between the germline ends. This CDR3 has 14 residues. The CDR3 region is CASSLGQDDQPQHF. The DNA for the CDR3 is TGTGCCAGCAGTTTAGGACAGGACGATCAGCCCCAGCATTTT.

This clonotype was counted ten times or more. V usage is TRBV7-9 and J usage is TRBJ1-4; D not certain. This CDR3 is 14 amino acids long. From germline, CDR1 is SEHNR and CDR2 FQNEAQ (reference sequence). V dropped 3 bases and J dropped 4 bases, with 9 bases sitting between them. CDR3 in amino acids: CASSLVQSNEKLFF. The CDR3 DNA is TGTGCCAGCAGCTTGGTGCAGAGTAATGAAAAACTGTTTTTT. The full variable domain, its missing parts supplied by reference TRBV7-9 and TRBJ1-4, is DTGVSQNPRHKITKRGQNVTFRCDPISEHNRLYWYRQTLGQGPEFLTYFQNEAQLEKSRLLSDRFSAERPKGSFSTLEIQRTEQGDSAMYLCASSLVQSNEKLFFGSGTQLSVL.

The chain is built from TRBV7-9 and TRBJ2-1; 9 bases agree with TRBD1. After removal of 4 bases from V and 10 bases from J, the junction contained 8 bases not matched to a gene. The length of the CDR3 is 14 residues. The germline V gene encodes CDR1 SEHNR and CDR2 FQNEAQ (reference sequence). The chain's CDR3 is CASSSRTGAREQFF. The CDR3, as DNA: TGTGCCAGCAGCTCCCGGACAGGGGCTAGGGAGCAGTTCTTC.

J is TRBJ2-7 and V is TRBV7-2, with a possible D match to TRBD2 (6 bases). This CDR3 is built from 15 residues. V was shortened by 6 bases and J by 4 bases, with 19 bases between the two germline ends. Germline lookup yields CDR1 SGHTA and CDR2 FQGNSA. This CDR3 reads CASSYQVGDLYEQYF. CDR3 sequence (DNA): TGTGCCAGCAGTTACCAGGTGGGGGACTTATACGAGCAGTACTTC.